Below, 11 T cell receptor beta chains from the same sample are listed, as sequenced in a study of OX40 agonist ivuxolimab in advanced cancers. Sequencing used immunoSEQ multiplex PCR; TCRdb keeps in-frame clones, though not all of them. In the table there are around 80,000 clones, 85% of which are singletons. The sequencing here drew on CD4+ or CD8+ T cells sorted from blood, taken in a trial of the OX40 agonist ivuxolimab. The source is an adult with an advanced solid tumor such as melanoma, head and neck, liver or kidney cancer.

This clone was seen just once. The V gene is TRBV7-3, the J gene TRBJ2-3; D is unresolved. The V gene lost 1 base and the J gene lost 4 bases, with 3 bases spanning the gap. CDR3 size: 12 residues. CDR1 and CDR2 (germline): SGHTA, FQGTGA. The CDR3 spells CASSLNPDTQYF. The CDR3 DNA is TGTGCCAGCAGCTTAAACCCAGATACGCAGTATTTT.

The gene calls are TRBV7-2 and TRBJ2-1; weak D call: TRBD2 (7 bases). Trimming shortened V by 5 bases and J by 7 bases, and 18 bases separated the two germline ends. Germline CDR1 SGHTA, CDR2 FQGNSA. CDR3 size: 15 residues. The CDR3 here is CASSLGRGAGNEQFF. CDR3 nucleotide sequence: TGTGCCAGCAGCCTTGGGAGGGGGGCTGGTAATGAGCAGTTCTTC.

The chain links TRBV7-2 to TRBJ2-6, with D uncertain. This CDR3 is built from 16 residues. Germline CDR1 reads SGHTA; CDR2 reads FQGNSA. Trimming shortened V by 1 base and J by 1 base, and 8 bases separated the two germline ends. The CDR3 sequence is CASSLVGRSGANVLTF. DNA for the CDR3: TGTGCCAGCAGCTTAGTCGGAAGATCTGGGGCCAACGTCCTGACTTTC.

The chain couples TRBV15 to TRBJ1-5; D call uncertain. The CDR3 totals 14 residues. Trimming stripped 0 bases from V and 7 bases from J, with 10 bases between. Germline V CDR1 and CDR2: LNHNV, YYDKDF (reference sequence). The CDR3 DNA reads TGTGCCACCAGCAGAGATAGTTCCGACCAGCCCCAGCATTTT. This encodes CATSRDSSDQPQHF.

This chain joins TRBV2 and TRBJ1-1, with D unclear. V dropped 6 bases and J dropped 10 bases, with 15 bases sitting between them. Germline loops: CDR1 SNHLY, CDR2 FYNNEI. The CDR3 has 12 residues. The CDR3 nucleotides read TGTGCCAGCAGGTTGGAAGGCCCGGGAGCTTTCTTT. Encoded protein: CASRLEGPGAFF.

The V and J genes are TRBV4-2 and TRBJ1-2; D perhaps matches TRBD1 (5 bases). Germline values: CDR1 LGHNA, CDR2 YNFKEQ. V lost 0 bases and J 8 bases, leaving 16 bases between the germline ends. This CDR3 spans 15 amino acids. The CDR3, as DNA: TGTGCCAGCAGCCAAGATGGGCAGGGCCTCGGGGGCTACACCTTC. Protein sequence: CASSQDGQGLGGYTF.

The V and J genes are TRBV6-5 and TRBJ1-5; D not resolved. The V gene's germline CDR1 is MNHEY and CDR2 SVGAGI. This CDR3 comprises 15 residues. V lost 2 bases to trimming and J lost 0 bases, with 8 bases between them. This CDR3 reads CASSYSLTSNQPQHF. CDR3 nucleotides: TGTGCCAGCAGTTACAGTCTAACTAGCAATCAGCCCCAGCATTTT.

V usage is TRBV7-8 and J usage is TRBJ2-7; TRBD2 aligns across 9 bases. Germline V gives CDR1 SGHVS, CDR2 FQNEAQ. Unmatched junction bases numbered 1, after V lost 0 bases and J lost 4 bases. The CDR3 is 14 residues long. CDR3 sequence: CASSLASGGYEQYF. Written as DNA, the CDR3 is TGTGCCAGCAGCTTAGCTAGCGGGGGATACGAGCAGTACTTC. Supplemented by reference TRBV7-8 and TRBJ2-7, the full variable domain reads GAGVSQSPRYKVAKRGQDVALRCDPISGHVSLFWYQQALGQGPEFLTYFQNEAQLDKSGLPSDRFFAERPEGSVSTLKIQRTQQEDSAVYLCASSLASGGYEQYFGPGTRLTVT.

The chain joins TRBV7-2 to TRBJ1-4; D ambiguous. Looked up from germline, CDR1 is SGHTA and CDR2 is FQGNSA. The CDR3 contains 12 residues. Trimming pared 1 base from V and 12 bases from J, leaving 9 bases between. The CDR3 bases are TGTGCCAGCAGCTTAGGCAGTATGGAACTGTTTTTT. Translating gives CASSLGSMELFF.

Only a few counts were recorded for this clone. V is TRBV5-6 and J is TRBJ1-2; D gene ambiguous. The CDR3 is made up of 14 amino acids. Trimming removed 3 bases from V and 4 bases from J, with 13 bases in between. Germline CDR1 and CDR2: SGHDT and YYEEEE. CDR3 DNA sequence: TGTGCCAGCAGCTCTCTCGAGTTTCCCTATGGCTACACCTTC. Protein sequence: CASSSLEFPYGYTF.

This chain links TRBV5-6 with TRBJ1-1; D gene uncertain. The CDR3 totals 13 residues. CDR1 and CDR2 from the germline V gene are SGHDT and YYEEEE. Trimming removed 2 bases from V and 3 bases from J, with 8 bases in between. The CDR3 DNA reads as TGTGCCAGCAGCTTCTATTACTACACTGAAGCTTTCTTT. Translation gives CASSFYYYTEAFF.